The 15 T cell receptor beta chains presented below share a single source sample, sequenced in a study of beta chain features in type 1 diabetes. The entirety of the isolated RNA underwent reverse transcription, so expressed TCRB transcripts were sequenced. TCRdb's copy holds only in-frame clones and misses some; the assay was immunoSEQ multiplex PCR. This sample has about 400,000 clones, with around 13% found just once. Sequencing input: naive CD4+ T cells from blood. The source of these receptors is a man between 18 and 29 years old in good health.

This clone has only a few counts. The V and J genes are TRBV21-1 and TRBJ1-2; the table's TRBD1 call for D was not verified on the DNA. TRBV21-1 is a listed pseudogene. CDR3 length equals 15 residues. The CDR3 DNA sequence: TGTGCCAGCGTACATCGGACAGGGAAGGTCCAGGGCTACACCTTC. Translation: CASVHRTGKVQGYTF.

A few counts support this clone. This chain links TRBV29-1 with TRBJ2-6; possible D gene TRBD2, 6 bases. Trimming cost V 6 bases and J 0 bases, with 12 bases left between them. This CDR3 spans 15 amino acids. The germline V gene encodes CDR1 SQVTM and CDR2 ANQGSEA. Here the CDR3 reads CSVGGQDSGANVLTF. In nucleotides, the CDR3 is TGCAGCGTGGGGGGTCAAGACTCTGGGGCCAACGTCCTGACTTTC.

The rearrangement links TRBV7-3 to TRBJ2-1, with TRBD2 matching over 11 bases. The CDR3 is made up of 15 amino acids. Germline CDR1 reads SGHTA; CDR2 reads FQGTGA. V was clipped by 4 bases and J by 7 bases; unmatched bases: 6. CDR3 protein: CASSSGLAVLNEQFF. In DNA form, the CDR3 reads TGTGCCAGCAGCTCGGGACTAGCGGTTTTGAATGAGCAGTTCTTC. Variable domain in full (rest from reference TRBV7-3 and TRBJ2-1): GAGVSQTPSNKVTEKGKYVELRCDPISGHTALYWYRQSLGQGPEFLIYFQGTGAADDSGLPNDRFFAVRPEGSVSTLKIQRTERGDSAVYLCASSSGLAVLNEQFFGPGTRLTVL.

In this sample, this clone turned up a few times. V and J are TRBV19 and TRBJ2-4; 8 bases are a match to TRBD2. The J segment lost 6 bases and the V segment lost 8 bases, leaving 6 bases of the junction unmatched. CDR3 size: 13 residues. CDR1 is LNHDA and CDR2 is SQIVND in the germline V gene (reference sequence). As DNA, the CDR3 is TGTGCCAGTCGGGGGGGAGGTGGAAACATTCAGTACTTC. This sequence encodes CASRGGGGNIQYF.

This clone was picked up a small number of times. This chain links TRBV7-9 with TRBJ1-5, with a possible D match to TRBD1 (5 bases). Germline lookup yields CDR1 SEHNR and CDR2 FQNEAQ (reference sequence). V lost 5 bases, J lost 11 bases, and 19 bases lay in between. The CDR3 is made up of 14 amino acids. This CDR3 reads CASSPGGGFEAQHF. CDR3 DNA: TGTGCCAGCAGCCCCGGGGGAGGGTTTGAGGCCCAGCATTTT.

This chain connects TRBV18 to TRBJ1-1; no clear D gene. Germline V lookup: CDR1 KGHSH, CDR2 LQKENI. V lost 2 bases and J 4 bases, leaving 14 bases between the germline ends. The CDR3 covers 15 residues. DNA of the CDR3: TGTGCCAGCTCACCATTTTCTGGGAGGAGCACTGAAGCTTTCTTT. This sequence encodes CASSPFSGRSTEAFF.

Note on this clone: One end of the junction fails to match germline, which may point to a read error. The chain is built from TRBV5-4 and TRBJ1-5; no clear D gene. Germline-derived CDR1 and CDR2 are SGHNT and YYREEE (reference sequence). CDR3 size: 13 residues. The CDR3 protein is CASSQDLGQPQHF. The CDR3 nucleotides are TGCGCCAGCAGCCAAGATCTTGGCCAGCCCCAGCATTTT.

The V gene is TRBV28, the J gene TRBJ2-5; D perhaps matches TRBD2 (5 bases). Trimming stripped 8 bases from V and 5 bases from J, with 12 bases between. This CDR3 spans 12 amino acids. Per germline, CDR1 MDHEN and CDR2 SYDVKM. CDR3 protein: CASRLPGETQYF. In DNA form, the CDR3 reads TGTGCCAGCCGCCTGCCGGGGGAGACCCAGTACTTC.

The rearrangement uses TRBV7-3 and TRBJ2-1; 11 nucleotides line up with TRBD2. After removal of 4 bases from V and 7 bases from J, the junction contained 9 bases not matched to a gene. This CDR3 comprises 16 residues. Germline CDR1 reads SGHTA; CDR2 reads FQGTGA. The CDR3 spells CASSSAGTSGRNEQFF. CDR3 sequence (DNA): TGTGCCAGCAGCTCTGCCGGGACTAGCGGTCGGAATGAGCAGTTCTTC.

This chain uses TRBV7-3 with TRBJ1-1, with a weak D call TRBD1 (5 bases). The CDR3 consists of 14 residues. V shed 1 base and J shed 0 bases, with 6 bases lying between them. Germline V lookup: CDR1 SGHTA, CDR2 FQGTGA. Here the CDR3 DNA reads TGTGCCAGCAGCTTAAGGGGGGTGAACACTGAAGCTTTCTTT. Translated: CASSLRGVNTEAFF. Full variable domain (rest looked up from reference TRBV7-3 and TRBJ1-1): GAGVSQTPSNKVTEKGKYVELRCDPISGHTALYWYRQSLGQGPEFLIYFQGTGAADDSGLPNDRFFAVRPEGSVSTLKIQRTERGDSAVYLCASSLRGVNTEAFFGQGTRLTVV.

This clone has more than one count but fewer than ten. The CDR3 bases are TGTGCCAGCAAAACACAGGGGGCCTACAATGAGCAGTTCTTC. Protein sequence: CASKTQGAYNEQFF. V gene TRBV2 combines with J gene TRBJ2-1; TRBD1 aligns across 8 bases. Germline values: CDR1 SNHLY, CDR2 FYNNEI. The length of the CDR3 is 14 residues. The V and J ends lost 7 bases and 2 bases, in that order; junction bases with no gene match: 4.

This rearrangement joins TRBV28 to TRBJ1-1; 8 bases line up with TRBD1. The CDR3 totals 15 residues. Per the germline V gene, CDR1 is MDHEN and CDR2 is SYDVKM. V lost 6 bases, J lost 4 bases, and 10 bases stayed unmatched. The CDR3 protein is CASRPRTGRVTEAFF. As DNA, the CDR3 is TGTGCCAGCAGACCTAGGACAGGGAGAGTCACTGAAGCTTTCTTT.

V is TRBV28 and J is TRBJ2-7, with D maybe TRBD2 (6 bases). The CDR3 runs to 15 residues. The V end was cut by 2 bases, the J end by 3 bases, with 14 bases between. Per the germline V gene, CDR1 is MDHEN and CDR2 is SYDVKM. Here the CDR3 DNA reads TGTGCCAGCAGTTTAGCTGGGGGGAAGTTCTACGAGCAGTACTTC. Residues: CASSLAGGKFYEQYF.

CDR3 coding DNA: TGTGCCAGCGGACCCGATTACAGGGGGGGGAGCACAGATACGCAGTATTTT. Translated, it gives CASGPDYRGGSTDTQYF. This chain joins TRBV28 and TRBJ2-3, with a weak D call TRBD1 (8 bases). The CDR3 is 17 residues long. With 8 bases removed from V and 0 bases from J, the gap between germline ends came to 21 bases. Looked up from germline, CDR1 is MDHEN and CDR2 is SYDVKM.

This clone was observed a handful of times. The chain is built from TRBV7-2 and TRBJ1-2; D might be TRBD1 (5 bases). Trimming removed 4 bases from V and 0 bases from J, with 9 bases in between. Germline V gene lookup returns CDR1 SGHTA and CDR2 FQGNSA. This CDR3 region has 14 residues. The CDR3 nucleotides are TGTGCCAGCAGCTCCGGGGGAACTAACTATGGCTACACCTTC. The encoded protein is CASSSGGTNYGYTF.